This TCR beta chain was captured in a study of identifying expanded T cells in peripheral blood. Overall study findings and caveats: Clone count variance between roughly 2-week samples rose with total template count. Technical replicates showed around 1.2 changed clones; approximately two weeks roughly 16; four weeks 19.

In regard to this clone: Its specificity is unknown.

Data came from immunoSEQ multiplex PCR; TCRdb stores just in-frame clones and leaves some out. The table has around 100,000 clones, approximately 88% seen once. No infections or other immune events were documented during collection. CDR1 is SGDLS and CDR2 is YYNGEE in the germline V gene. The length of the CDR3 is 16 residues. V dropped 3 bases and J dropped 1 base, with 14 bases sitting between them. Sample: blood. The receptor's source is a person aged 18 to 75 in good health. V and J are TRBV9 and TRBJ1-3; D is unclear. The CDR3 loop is CASSGRQLGSGNTIYF. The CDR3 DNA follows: TGTGCCAGCAGCGGACGTCAGTTAGGTTCTGGAAACACCATATATTTT.